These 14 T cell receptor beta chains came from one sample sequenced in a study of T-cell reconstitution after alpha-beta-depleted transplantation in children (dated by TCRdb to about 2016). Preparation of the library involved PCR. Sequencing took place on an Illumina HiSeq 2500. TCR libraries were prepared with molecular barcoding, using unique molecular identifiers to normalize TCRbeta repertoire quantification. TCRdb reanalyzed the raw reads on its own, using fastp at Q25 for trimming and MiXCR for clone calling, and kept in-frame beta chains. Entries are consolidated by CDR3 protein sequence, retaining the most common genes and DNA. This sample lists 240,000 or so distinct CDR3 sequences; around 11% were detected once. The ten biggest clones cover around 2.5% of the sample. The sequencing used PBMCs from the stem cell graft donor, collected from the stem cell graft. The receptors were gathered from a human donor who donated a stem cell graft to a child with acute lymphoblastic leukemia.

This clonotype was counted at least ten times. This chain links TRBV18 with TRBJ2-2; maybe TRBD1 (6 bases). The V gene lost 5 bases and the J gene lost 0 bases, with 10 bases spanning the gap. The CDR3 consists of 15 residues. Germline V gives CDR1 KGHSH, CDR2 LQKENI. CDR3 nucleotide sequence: TGTGCCAGCTCAGCACAGGGAACGAACACCGGGGAGCTGTTTTTT. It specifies CASSAQGTNTGELFF.

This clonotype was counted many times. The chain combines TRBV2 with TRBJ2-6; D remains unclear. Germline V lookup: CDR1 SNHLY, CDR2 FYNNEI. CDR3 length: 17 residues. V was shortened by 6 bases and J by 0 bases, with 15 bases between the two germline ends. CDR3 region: CASRSQPSFSGANVLTF. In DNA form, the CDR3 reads TGTGCCAGCAGGTCACAACCTTCATTCTCTGGGGCCAACGTCCTGACTTTC.

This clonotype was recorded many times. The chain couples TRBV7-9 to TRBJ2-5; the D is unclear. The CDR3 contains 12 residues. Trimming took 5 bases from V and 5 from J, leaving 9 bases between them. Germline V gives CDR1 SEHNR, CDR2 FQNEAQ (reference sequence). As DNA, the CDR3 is TGTGCCAGCAGCCTAGAAATGGAGACCCAGTACTTC. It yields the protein CASSLEMETQYF.

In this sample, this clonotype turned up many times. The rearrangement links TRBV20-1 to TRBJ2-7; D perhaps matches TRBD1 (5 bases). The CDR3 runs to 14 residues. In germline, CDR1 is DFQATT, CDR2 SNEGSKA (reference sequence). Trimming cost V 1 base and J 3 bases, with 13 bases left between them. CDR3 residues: CSARGNGHHYEQYF. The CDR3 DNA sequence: TGCAGTGCTAGAGGTAACGGACACCACTACGAGCAGTACTTC.

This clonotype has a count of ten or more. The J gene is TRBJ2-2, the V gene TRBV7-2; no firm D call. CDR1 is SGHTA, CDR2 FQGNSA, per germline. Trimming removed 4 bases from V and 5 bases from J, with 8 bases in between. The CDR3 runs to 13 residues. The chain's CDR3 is CASSSQDTGELFF. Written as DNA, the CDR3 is TGTGCCAGCAGCTCCCAGGATACCGGGGAGCTGTTTTTT.

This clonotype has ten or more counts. The CDR3 nucleotides read TGTGCCAGCAGCCCCTTTGGGGTGTCCAACGAGCAGTACTTC. As protein: CASSPFGVSNEQYF. The chain combines TRBV7-9 with TRBJ2-7; D gene ambiguous. Trimming removed 5 bases from V and 5 bases from J, with 16 bases in between. Germline lookup yields CDR1 SEHNR and CDR2 FQNEAQ (reference sequence). CDR3 length: 14 residues. Supplemented by reference TRBV7-9 and TRBJ2-7, the full variable domain reads DTGVSQNPRHKITKRGQNVTFRCDPISEHNRLYWYRQTLGQGPEFLTYFQNEAQLEKSRLLSDRFSAERPKGSFSTLEIQRTEQGDSAMYLCASSPFGVSNEQYFGPGTRLTVT.

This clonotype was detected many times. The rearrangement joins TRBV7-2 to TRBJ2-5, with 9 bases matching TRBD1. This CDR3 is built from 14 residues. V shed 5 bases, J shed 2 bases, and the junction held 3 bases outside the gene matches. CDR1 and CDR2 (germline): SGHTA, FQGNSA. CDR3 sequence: CASSLDRGQETQYF. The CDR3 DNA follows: TGTGCCAGCAGCCTCGACAGGGGGCAAGAGACCCAGTACTTC.

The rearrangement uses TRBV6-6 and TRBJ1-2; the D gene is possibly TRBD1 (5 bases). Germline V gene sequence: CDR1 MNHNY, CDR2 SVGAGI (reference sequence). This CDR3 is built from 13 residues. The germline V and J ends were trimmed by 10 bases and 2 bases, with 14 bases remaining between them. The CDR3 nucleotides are TGTGCCACCGGAAAGGAGGGGAACTATGGCTACACCTTC. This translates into CATGKEGNYGYTF.

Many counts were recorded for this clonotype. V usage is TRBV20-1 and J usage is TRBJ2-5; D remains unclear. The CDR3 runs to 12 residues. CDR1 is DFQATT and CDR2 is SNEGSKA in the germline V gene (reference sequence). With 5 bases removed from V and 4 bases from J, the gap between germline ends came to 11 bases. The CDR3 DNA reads TGCAGTGCTCATTTCAAGGGAGAGACCCAGTACTTC. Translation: CSAHFKGETQYF.

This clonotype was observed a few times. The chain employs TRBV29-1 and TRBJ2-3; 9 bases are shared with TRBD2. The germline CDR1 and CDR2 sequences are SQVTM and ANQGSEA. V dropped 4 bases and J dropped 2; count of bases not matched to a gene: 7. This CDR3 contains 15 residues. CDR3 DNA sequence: TGCAGCGTTGTTCGAGCGGGGGGCTACACAGATACGCAGTATTTT. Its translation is CSVVRAGGYTDTQYF.

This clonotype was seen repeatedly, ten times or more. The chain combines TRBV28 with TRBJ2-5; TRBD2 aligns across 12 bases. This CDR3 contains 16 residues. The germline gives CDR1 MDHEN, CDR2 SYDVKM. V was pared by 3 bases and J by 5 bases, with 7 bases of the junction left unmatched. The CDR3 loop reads CASSFPGLAGFETQYF. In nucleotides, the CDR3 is TGTGCCAGCAGTTTCCCCGGACTAGCGGGGTTTGAGACCCAGTACTTC.

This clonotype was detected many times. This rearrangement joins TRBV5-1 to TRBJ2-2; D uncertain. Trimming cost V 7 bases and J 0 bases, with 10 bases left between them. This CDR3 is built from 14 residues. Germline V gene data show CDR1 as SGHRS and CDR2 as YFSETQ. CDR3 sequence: CASPGPPNTGELFF. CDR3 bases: TGCGCCAGCCCCGGGCCCCCGAACACCGGGGAGCTGTTTTTT.

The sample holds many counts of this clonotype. The CDR3 sequence is CASSLDGGWKAGYTF. DNA for the CDR3: TGTGCCAGCAGCTTAGACGGCGGCTGGAAGGCGGGCTACACCTTC. The chain combines TRBV7-8 with TRBJ1-2; D call uncertain. The ends were cut back, 1 base at V and 8 bases at J, with 17 bases in the middle. The CDR3 spans 15 residues. Germline CDR1 and CDR2: SGHVS and FQNEAQ.

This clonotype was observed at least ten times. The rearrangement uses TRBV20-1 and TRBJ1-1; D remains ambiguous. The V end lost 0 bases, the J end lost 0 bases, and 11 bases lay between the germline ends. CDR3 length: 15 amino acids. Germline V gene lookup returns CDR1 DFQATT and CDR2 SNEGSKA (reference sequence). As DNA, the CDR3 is TGCAGTGCTAGAGATGCCGGGCAGGTGAACACTGAAGCTTTCTTT. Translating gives CSARDAGQVNTEAFF.